A single T cell receptor beta chain is shown here with its context. Its specificity is unknown. Other DNA sequences in this sample translate to the same CDR3. The data are from a study of cytomegalovirus exposure and HLA in healthy donors. Study results and limitations: The authors later found HLA-associated TCR beta chains more clonally expanded than equally common others. Rarity characterized most TCR sequences, yet some public TCRs appeared in many donors.

A multiplex PCR was run with 60 Vbeta primers and 13 Jbeta primers. As processed by the authors: It was a later analysis that counted 75 million to 90 million unique TCR beta chains, of which about 10 million were shared. This table comes from immunoSEQ multiplex PCR, and its TCRdb copy is limited to in-frame clones, with some not included. V and J calls and clone size come straight from that table; D and trimming were deduced from the DNA. The sample records about 170,000 clones, roughly 67% being singletons. The CDR3 covers 16 residues. Germline V gives CDR1 MGHRA, CDR2 YSYEKL. Trimming took 1 base from V and 6 from J; bases not matched to a gene: 8.

The sequencing input was PBMCs. The gene calls are TRBV4-1 and TRBJ1-4; 7 nucleotides align to TRBD1. The sequence was obtained from a woman between 18 and 29 years old in good health and CMV-seropositive. CDR3 sequence (DNA): TGCGCCAGCAGCCAAGTGTCAGAAGGGACAGATGAAAAACTGTTTTTT. Residues: CASSQVSEGTDEKLFF.